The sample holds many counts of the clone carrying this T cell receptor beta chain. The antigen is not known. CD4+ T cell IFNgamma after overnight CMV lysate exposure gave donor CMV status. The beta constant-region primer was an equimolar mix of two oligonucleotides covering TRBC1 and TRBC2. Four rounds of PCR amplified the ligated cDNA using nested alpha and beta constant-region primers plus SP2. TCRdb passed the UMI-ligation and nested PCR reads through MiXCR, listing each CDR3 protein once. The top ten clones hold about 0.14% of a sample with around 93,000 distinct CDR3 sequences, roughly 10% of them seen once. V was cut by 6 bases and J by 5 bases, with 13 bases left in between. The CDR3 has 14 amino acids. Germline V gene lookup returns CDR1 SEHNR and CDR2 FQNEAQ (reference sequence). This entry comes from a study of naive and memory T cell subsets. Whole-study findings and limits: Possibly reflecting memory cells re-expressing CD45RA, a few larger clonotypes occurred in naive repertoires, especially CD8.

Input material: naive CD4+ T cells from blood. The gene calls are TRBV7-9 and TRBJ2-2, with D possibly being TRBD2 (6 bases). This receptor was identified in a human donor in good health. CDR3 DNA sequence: TGTGCCAGCAGTTCCTCCGGGAGAACCGGGGAGCTGTTTTTT. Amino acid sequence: CASSSSGRTGELFF.